This TCR beta chain was recorded in a study of shared clonotypes between healthy human individuals. About the research overall: The plates for each donor numbered three CD4 naive, three CD4 memory, two CD8 naive and one CD8 memory. General study findings and limits: The study sampled only blood, and tissue repertoires likely differ. Estimated clonotype richness was generally higher in naive than memory subsets.

The germline gives CDR1 MDHEN, CDR2 SYDVKM. V was shortened by 5 bases and J by 0 bases, with 18 bases between the two germline ends. The CDR3 is 17 residues long. Clones were read by immunoSEQ multiplex PCR, and TCRdb kept only the in-frame ones, dropping some. The sample comprises 600,000 to 700,000 clones, roughly 73% of which are singletons, and roughly 1.9% rests with the top ten. A word on this clone: The target antigen is unknown.

The clonotype comes from a woman aged 25-40 years in good health. This chain connects TRBV28 to TRBJ2-3; D perhaps matches TRBD2 (6 bases). Material for sequencing was memory CD4+ T cells sorted from blood. Subset indicated: CD45RA-negative fraction. Here the CDR3 DNA reads TGTGCCAGCAGTGACCCTCGGGGGAGGTCTAGCACAGATACGCAGTATTTT. Translation: CASSDPRGRSSTDTQYF.